The following is a T cell receptor beta chain sequence with its context. Its antigen is as yet unknown. CDR1 and CDR2 (germline): SGDLS, YYNGEE. This CDR3 spans 15 amino acids. V was trimmed by 0 bases and J by 0 bases, leaving 7 bases between them. From blood CD8+ and CD4+ T cells, TCR beta sequences were generated. The control group consisted of healthy donors matched for age and sex. After extraction with the RNeasy kit, about 0.45 to 1 ug of the RNA was reverse transcribed using random hexamers. A multiplex approach, immunoSEQ multiplex PCR, amplified TCR beta CDR3 across 54 Vbeta and 13 Jbeta. TCRdb reanalysed the immunoSEQ multiplex PCR reads using MiXCR and keeps one entry per CDR3 protein. The sample has around 160,000 distinct CDR3 sequences, approximately 96% seen once. The sample belongs to a study of CD8 T cells in Susac syndrome. The study's findings and limits: As the study acknowledged, the number of individuals who were part of its TCR sequencing and HLA analysis was relatively small.

The gene calls are TRBV9 and TRBJ1-3; D ambiguous. This clonotype originated in a human donor in good health. Material: CD4+ T cells from PBMCs. CDR3 coding DNA: TGTGCCAGCAGCGTAGATGGGAGCTCTGGAAACACCATATATTTT. As protein: CASSVDGSSGNTIYF. The full variable domain, with the rest looked up from reference TRBV9 and TRBJ1-3, is DSGVTQTPKHLITATGQRVTLRCSPRSGDLSVYWYQQSLDQGLQFLIQYYNGEERAKGNILERFSAQQFPDLHSELNLSSLELGDSALYFCASSVDGSSGNTIYFGEGSWLTVV.